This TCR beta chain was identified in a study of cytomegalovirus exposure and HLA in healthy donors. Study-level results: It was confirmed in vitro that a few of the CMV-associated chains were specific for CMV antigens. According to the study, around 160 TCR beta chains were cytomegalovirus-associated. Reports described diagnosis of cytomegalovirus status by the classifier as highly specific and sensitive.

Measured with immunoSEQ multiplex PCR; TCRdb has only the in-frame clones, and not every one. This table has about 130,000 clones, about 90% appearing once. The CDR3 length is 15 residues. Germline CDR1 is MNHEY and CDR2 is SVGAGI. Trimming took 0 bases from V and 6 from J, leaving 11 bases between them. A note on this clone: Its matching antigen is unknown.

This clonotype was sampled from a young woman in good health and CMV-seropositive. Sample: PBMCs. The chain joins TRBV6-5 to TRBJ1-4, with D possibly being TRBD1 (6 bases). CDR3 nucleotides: TGTGCCAGCAGTTACTCTGCAGGGACATATGAAAAACTGTTTTTT. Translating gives CASSYSAGTYEKLFF.